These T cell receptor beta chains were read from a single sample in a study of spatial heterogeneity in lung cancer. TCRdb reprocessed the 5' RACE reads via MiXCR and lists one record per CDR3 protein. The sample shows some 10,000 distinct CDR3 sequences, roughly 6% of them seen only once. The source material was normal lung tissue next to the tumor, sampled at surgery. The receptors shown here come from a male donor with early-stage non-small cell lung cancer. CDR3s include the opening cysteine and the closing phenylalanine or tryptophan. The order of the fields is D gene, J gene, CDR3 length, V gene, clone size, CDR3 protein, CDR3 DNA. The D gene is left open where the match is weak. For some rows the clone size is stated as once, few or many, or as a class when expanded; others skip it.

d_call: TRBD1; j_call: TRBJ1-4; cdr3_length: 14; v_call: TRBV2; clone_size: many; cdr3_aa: CASSEGRQGVKLFF; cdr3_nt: TGTGCCAGCAGTGAGGGCAGGCAGGGGGTAAAACTGTTTTTT
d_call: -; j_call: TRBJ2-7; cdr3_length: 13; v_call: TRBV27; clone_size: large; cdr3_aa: CASSLRGAYEQYF; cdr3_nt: TGTGCCAGCAGTCTCAGGGGGGCCTACGAGCAGTACTTC
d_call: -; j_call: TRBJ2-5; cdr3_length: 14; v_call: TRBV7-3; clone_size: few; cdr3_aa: CASSQGLAQETQYF; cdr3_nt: TGTGCCAGCAGCCAGGGCCTAGCCCAAGAGACCCAGTACTTC
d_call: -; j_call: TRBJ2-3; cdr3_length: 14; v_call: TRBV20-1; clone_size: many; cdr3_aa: CSARDQTSTDTQYF; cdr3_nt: TGCAGTGCTAGAGATCAAACATCCACAGATACGCAGTATTTT
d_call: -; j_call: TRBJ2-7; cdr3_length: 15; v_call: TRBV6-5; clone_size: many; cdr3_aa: CASSPRVGVTYEQYF; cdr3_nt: TGTGCCAGCAGTCCCCGGGTAGGGGTCACCTACGAGCAGTACTTC
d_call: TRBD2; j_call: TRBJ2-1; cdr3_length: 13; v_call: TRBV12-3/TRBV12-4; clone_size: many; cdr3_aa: CASTLSGRVEQFF; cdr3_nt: TGTGCCAGCACTCTTAGCGGGAGAGTTGAGCAGTTCTTC
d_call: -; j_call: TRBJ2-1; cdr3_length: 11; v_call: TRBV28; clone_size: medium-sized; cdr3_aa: CASSVRDEQFF; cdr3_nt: TGTGCCAGCAGTGTGCGAGATGAGCAGTTCTTC
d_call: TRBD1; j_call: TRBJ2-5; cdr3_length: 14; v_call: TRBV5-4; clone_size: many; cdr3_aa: CASSRDREQETQYF; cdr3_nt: TGTGCCAGCAGCCGGGACAGGGAACAAGAGACCCAGTACTTC
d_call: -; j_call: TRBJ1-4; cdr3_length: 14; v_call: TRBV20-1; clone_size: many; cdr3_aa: CSAATDSANGELFF; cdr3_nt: TGCAGTGCTGCTACGGACAGTGCTAATGGGGAACTGTTTTTT
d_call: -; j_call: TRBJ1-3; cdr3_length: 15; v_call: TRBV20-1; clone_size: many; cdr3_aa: CSARDSRSSGNTIYF; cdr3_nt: TGCAGTGCTAGGGACAGCCGGAGCTCTGGAAACACCATATATTTT
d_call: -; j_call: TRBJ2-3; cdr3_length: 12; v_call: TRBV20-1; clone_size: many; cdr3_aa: CSAADQPDTQYF; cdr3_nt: TGCAGTGCCGCCGACCAGCCAGATACGCAGTATTTT
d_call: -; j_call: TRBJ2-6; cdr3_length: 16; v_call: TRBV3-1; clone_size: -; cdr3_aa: CASSPLGAPGANVLTF; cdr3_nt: TGTGCCAGCAGCCCCTTGGGGGCGCCGGGGGCCAACGTCCTGACTTTC
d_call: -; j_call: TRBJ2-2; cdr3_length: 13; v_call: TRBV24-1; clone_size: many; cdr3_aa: CATSDVGTGELFF; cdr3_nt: TGTGCCACCAGTGATGTGGGTACCGGGGAGCTGTTTTTT
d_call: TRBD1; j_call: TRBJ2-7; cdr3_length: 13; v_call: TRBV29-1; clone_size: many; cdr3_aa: CSVAGTGGLEQYF; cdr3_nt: TGCAGCGTTGCCGGGACAGGGGGCCTCGAGCAGTACTTC
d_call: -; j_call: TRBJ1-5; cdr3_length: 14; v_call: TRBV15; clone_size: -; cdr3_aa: CATSRDLEDQPQHF; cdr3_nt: TGTGCCACCAGCAGAGATCTGGAGGATCAGCCCCAGCATTTT
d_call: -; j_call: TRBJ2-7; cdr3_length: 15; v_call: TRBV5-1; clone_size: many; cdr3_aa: CASSFIGQPSDEQYF; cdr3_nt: TGCGCCAGCAGCTTCATAGGACAGCCATCAGACGAGCAGTACTTC
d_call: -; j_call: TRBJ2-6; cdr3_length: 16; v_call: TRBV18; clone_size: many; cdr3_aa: CASSPTGFSGANVLTF; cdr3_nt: TGTGCCAGCTCACCCACAGGGTTCTCCGGGGCCAACGTCCTGACTTTC
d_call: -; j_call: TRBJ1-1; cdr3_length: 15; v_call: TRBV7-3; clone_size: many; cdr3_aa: CASSLAAGSGAEAFF; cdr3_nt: TGTGCCAGCAGCTTAGCCGCCGGGTCGGGGGCTGAAGCTTTCTTT
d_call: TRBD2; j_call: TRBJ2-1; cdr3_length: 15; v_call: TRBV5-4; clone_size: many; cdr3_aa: CASTVAGLSYNEQFF; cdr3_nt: TGTGCCAGCACCGTAGCGGGCCTCTCCTACAATGAGCAGTTCTTC
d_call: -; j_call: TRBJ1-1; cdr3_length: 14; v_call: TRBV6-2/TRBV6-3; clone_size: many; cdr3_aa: CASSLSGADTEAFF; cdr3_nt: TGTGCCAGCAGCCTCTCAGGGGCGGACACTGAAGCTTTCTTT
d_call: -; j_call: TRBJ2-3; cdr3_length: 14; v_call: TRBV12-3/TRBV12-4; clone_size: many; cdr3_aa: CASTIVGAGDTQYF; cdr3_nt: TGTGCCAGCACCATCGTTGGAGCTGGAGATACGCAGTATTTT
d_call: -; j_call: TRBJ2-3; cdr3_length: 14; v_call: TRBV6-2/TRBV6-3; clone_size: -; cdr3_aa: CASSYRQYTDTQYF; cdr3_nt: TGTGCCAGCAGTTATCGACAATACACAGATACGCAGTATTTT
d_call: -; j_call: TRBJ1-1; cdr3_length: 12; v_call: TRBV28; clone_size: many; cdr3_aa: CASSLRRTEAFF; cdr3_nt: TGTGCCAGCAGTTTAAGGCGGACTGAAGCTTTCTTT
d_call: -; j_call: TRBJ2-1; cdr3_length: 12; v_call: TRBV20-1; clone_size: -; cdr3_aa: CSASPQLNEQFF; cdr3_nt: TGCAGTGCTAGTCCCCAGCTAAATGAGCAGTTCTTC
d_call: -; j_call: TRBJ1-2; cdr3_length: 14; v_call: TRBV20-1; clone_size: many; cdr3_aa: CSARFPWGSYGYTF; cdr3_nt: TGCAGTGCTAGATTTCCCTGGGGCTCCTATGGCTACACCTTC
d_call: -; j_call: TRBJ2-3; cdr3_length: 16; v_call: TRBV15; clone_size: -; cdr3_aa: CATSTPDGGFTDTQYF; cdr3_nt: TGTGCCACCAGCACCCCAGATGGGGGATTCACAGATACGCAGTATTTT
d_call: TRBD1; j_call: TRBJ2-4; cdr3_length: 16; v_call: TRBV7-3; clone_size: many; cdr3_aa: CASSVSGTVAKNIQYF; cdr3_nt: TGTGCCAGCAGCGTATCGGGGACAGTAGCCAAAAACATTCAGTACTTC
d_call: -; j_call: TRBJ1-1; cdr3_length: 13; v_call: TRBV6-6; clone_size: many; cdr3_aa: CASSYDTSTEAFF; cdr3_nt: TGTGCCAGCAGTTACGACACCTCAACTGAAGCTTTCTTT
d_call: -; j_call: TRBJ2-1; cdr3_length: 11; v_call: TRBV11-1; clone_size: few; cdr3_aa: CASSSRDEQFF; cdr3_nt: TGTGCCAGCAGCTCGAGGGATGAGCAGTTCTTC
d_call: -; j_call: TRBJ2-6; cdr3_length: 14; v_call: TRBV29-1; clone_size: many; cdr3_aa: CSATGEAGANVLTF; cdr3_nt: TGCAGCGCCACCGGGGAGGCTGGGGCCAACGTCCTGACTTTC
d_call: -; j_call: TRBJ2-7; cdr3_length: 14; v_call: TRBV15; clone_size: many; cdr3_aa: CATSRATGLGEQYF; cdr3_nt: TGTGCCACCAGCAGAGCTACAGGTTTAGGTGAGCAGTACTTC
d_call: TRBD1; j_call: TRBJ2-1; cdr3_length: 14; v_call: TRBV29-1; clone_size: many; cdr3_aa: CSVLQGAQGDEQFF; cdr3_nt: TGCAGCGTCCTTCAGGGGGCGCAGGGGGATGAGCAGTTCTTC
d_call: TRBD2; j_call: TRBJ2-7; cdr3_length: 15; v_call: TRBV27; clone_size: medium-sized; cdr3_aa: CASKTSGSVGYEQYF; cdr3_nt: TGTGCCAGCAAGACTAGCGGGAGCGTCGGCTACGAGCAGTACTTC
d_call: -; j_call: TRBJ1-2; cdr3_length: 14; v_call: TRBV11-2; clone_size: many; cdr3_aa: CASSLGRSNYGYTF; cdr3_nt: TGTGCCAGCAGCTTAGGTAGATCTAACTATGGCTACACCTTC